This TCR beta chain was identified during a study of monozygotic twins with inflammatory bowel disease. From germline, CDR1 is SGHNT and CDR2 YYREEE (reference sequence). The CDR3 is 17 amino acids. TCRalpha and TCRbeta cDNA went through nested PCRs of approximately 17 and 9 cycles, two in total. TCRdb reprocessed the 5' RACE reads and stores each CDR3 protein as one record, lacking DNA. The sample totals some 160,000 distinct CDR3 sequences. The clonotype was recovered from a human donor with ulcerative colitis or Crohn's disease, or a healthy co-twin of an affected twin (not recorded which). Sequenced material: blood. V is TRBV5-4 and J is TRBJ2-2; TCRdb outputs TRBD1, but without DNA this stays unchecked. CDR3 protein: CASSLVSRGANTGELFF.